This TCR beta chain was observed in a study of blood T cell repertoires in COVID-19. Study in general: Sites in the United States, Italy and Spain provided acute and convalescent COVID-19 samples. In each case, the material was cDNA or gDNA derived from T cells, B-cell-depleted T cells, or PBMCs.

In the authors' workflow: Reference gene primers were amplified, and this amplification served to estimate nucleated cell counts. Sequenced by immunoSEQ multiplex PCR; TCRdb stores in-frame clones only, minus some. The V and J calls and clone size were taken over from that table, and D and trimming were inferred from the DNA. The table shows under 170,000 clones, with 80% to 90% occurring only once. Germline loops: CDR1 MDHEN, CDR2 SYDVKM. The CDR3 is made up of 16 amino acids. V was pared by 3 bases and J by 6 bases, with 11 bases of the junction left unmatched. This TCR derives from a man in his 70s with acute or convalescent COVID-19. Sequencing was done on a sample of peripheral blood. The rearrangement links TRBV28 to TRBJ1-2; 9 bases map to TRBD1. This CDR3 reads CASSFVNPGQGHGYTF. The CDR3 coding sequence is TGTGCCAGCAGTTTCGTTAACCCGGGACAGGGCCATGGCTACACCTTC.